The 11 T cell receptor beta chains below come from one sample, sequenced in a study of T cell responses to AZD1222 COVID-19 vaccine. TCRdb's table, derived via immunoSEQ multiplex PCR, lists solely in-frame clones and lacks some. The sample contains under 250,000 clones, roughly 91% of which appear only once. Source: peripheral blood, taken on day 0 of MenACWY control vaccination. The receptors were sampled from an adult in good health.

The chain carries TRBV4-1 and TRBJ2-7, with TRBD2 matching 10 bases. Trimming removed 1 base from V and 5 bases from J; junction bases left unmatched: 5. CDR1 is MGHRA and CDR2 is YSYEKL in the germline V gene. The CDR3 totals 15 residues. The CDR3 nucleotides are TGCGCCAGCAGCCAAGGTAGCGGGAGGCCCCACGAGCAGTACTTC. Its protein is CASSQGSGRPHEQYF.

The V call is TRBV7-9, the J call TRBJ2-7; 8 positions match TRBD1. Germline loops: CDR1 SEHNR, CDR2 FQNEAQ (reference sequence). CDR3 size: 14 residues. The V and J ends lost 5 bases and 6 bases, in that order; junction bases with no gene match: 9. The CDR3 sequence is CASSLGQGFVEQYF. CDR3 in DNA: TGTGCCAGCAGCCTCGGACAGGGTTTCGTCGAGCAGTACTTC.

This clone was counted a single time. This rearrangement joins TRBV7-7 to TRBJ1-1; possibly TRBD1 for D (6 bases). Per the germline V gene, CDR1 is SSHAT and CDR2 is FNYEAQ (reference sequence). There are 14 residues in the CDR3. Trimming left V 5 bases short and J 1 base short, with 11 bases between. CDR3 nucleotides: TGTGCCAGCAGCGTACAGGGAAAGAACACTGAAGCTTTCTTT. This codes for CASSVQGKNTEAFF.

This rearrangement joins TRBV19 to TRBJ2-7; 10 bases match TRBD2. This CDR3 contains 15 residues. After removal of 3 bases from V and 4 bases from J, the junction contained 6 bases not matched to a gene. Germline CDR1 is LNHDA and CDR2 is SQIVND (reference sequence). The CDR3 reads CASSILAGALYEQYF. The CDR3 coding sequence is TGTGCCAGTAGTATCCTAGCGGGGGCCCTTTACGAGCAGTACTTC.

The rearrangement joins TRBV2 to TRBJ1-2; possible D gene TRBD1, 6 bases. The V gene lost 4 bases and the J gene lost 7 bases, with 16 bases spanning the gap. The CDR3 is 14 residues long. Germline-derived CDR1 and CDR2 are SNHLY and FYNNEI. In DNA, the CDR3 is TGTGCCAGCAGTGCTACAACAGGGATCGGTGGCTACACCTTC. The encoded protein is CASSATTGIGGYTF.

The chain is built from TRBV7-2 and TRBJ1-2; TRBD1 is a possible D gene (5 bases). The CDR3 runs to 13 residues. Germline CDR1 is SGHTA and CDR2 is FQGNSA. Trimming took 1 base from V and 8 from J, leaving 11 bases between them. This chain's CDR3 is CASSLVQASGYTF. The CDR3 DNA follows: TGTGCCAGCAGCTTAGTACAGGCGAGCGGCTACACCTTC.

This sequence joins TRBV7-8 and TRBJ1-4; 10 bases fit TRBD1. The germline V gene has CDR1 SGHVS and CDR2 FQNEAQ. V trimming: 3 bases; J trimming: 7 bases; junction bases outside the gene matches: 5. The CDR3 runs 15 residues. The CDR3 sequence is CASSFGTGVGEKLFF. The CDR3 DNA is TGTGCCAGCAGCTTTGGGACAGGGGTTGGTGAAAAACTGTTTTTT.

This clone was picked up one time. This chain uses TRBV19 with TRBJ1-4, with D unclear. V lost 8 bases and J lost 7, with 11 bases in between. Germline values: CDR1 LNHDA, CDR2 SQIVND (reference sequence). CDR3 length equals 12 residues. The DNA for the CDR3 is TGTGCCAGTGGTAGCCCTGGTGAAAAACTGTTTTTT. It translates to CASGSPGEKLFF.

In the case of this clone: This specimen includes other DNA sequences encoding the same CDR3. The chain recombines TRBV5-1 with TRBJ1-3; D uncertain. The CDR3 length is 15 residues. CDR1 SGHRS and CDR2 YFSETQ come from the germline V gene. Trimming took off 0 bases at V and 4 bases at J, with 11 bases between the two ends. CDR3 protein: CASSLGTGLGNTIYF. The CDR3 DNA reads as TGCGCCAGCAGCTTGGGGACGGGCCTAGGAAACACCATATATTTT.

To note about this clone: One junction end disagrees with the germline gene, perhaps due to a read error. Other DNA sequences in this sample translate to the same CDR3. The CDR3 region has the DNA TGCGCCAGCAGCTTTTGGACAGGGAAGGGGACTGAAGCTTTCTTT. Protein: CASSFWTGKGTEAFF. This rearrangement joins TRBV5-4 to TRBJ1-1; 8 nucleotides agree with TRBD1. Germline loops: CDR1 SGHNT, CDR2 YYREEE (reference sequence). This CDR3 contains 15 residues.

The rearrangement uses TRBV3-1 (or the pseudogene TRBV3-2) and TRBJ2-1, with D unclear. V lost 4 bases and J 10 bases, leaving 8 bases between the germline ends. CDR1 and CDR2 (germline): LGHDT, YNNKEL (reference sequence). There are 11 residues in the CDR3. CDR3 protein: CASSRYDEQFF. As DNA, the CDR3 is TGTGCCAGCAGCCGGTACGACGAGCAGTTCTTC.